The 16 T cell receptor beta chains listed next were all sequenced from one sample in a study of cytomegalovirus exposure and HLA in healthy donors. PCR amplification relied on 60 Vbeta primers (plus 13 Jbeta primers). Measured with immunoSEQ multiplex PCR; TCRdb has only the in-frame clones, and not every one. The sample carries 150,000 to 200,000 clones, roughly 75% recorded once. The sequencing input was PBMCs. The receptors here all came from a woman aged 30 to 39 in good health and CMV-seronegative.

This clone was detected only a few times. V and J are TRBV4-1 and TRBJ1-2, with D unresolved. Per germline, CDR1 MGHRA and CDR2 YSYEKL. Trimming shortened V by 1 base and J by 2 bases, and 11 bases separated the two germline ends. The CDR3 totals 15 residues. CDR3 DNA: TGCGCCAGCAGCCAAGTTAGCCCCCAAAACTATGGCTACACCTTC. Its translation is CASSQVSPQNYGYTF.

The V call is TRBV30, the J call TRBJ1-3; 8 bases align to TRBD1. Unmatched junction bases numbered 7, after V lost 2 bases and J lost 4 bases. The CDR3 contains 15 residues. Germline V gives CDR1 GTSNPN, CDR2 SVGIG (reference sequence). CDR3 amino acids: CAWSIGTGLGNTIYF. CDR3 coding DNA: TGTGCCTGGAGTATCGGGACAGGTCTGGGAAACACCATATATTTT.

J is TRBJ1-2 and V is TRBV30, with no clear D. CDR1 is GTSNPN, CDR2 SVGIG, per germline (reference sequence). Trimming took 0 bases from V and 2 from J, leaving 7 bases between them. The CDR3 covers 13 residues. The CDR3, as DNA: TGTGCCTGGAGTGTTTGGGAGAACTATGGCTACACCTTC. This encodes CAWSVWENYGYTF.

This clone was seen more than once but under ten times. This chain connects TRBV21-1 to TRBJ1-4; the D call of TRBD1 is as the table states it, not checked on the DNA. TRBV21-1 is tagged as a pseudogene. This CDR3 contains 17 residues. DNA of the CDR3: TGTGCCAGCAGCAAAAAATACAGAACTGCAACTAATGAAAAACTGTTTTTT. Translated, it gives CASSKKYRTATNEKLFF.

This chain joins TRBV7-2 and TRBJ1-5; 8 bases agree with TRBD1. CDR1 is SGHTA and CDR2 is FQGNSA in the germline V gene. The CDR3 extends over 16 amino acids. V was pared by 4 bases and J by 0 bases, with 5 bases of the junction left unmatched. CDR3: CASSSDRDYSNQPQHF. The CDR3, as DNA: TGTGCCAGCAGCTCGGACAGGGATTATAGCAATCAGCCCCAGCATTTT.

The chain employs TRBV19 and TRBJ2-5; 9 bases map to TRBD2. CDR3 length: 15 amino acids. The ends lost 0 bases at V and 3 bases at J; junction bases unmatched: 2. Germline CDR1 reads LNHDA; CDR2 reads SQIVND (reference sequence). The CDR3 reads CASSIDIAGEETQYF. The CDR3 coding sequence is TGTGCCAGTAGTATAGATATAGCGGGGGAAGAGACCCAGTACTTC.

This chain connects TRBV19 to TRBJ2-1; the match to TRBD2 covers 11 bases. The ends lost 5 bases at V and 8 bases at J; junction bases unmatched: 5. Germline lookup yields CDR1 LNHDA and CDR2 SQIVND (reference sequence). CDR3 length: 14 amino acids. The CDR3 region has the DNA TGTGCCAGTAGTCCCCTAGCGGGGGGCCATGAGCAGTTCTTC. Amino acid sequence: CASSPLAGGHEQFF. Complete variable domain (other parts from reference TRBV19 and TRBJ2-1): DGGITQSPKYLFRKEGQNVTLSCEQNLNHDAMYWYRQDPGQGLRLIYYSQIVNDFQKGDIAEGYSVSREKKESFPLTVTSAQKNPTAFYLCASSPLAGGHEQFFGPGTRLTVL.

The rearrangement uses TRBV6-5 and TRBJ1-2; D might be TRBD1 (5 bases). CDR3 length: 14 residues. Trimming cost V 2 bases and J 8 bases, with 15 bases left between them. Germline V gives CDR1 MNHEY, CDR2 SVGAGI. The CDR3 nucleotides read TGTGCCAGCAGTTACGGGGGGGGTTCTATGGGCTACACCTTC. As protein: CASSYGGGSMGYTF.

The chain has TRBV27 and TRBJ1-6, with D perhaps TRBD1 (5 bases). CDR3 size: 16 residues. Trimming removed 5 bases from V and 7 bases from J, with 18 bases in between. Germline-derived CDR1 and CDR2 are MNHEY and SMNVEV (reference sequence). The CDR3 is CASSPSWGEANSPLHF. DNA for the CDR3: TGTGCCAGCAGTCCTTCTTGGGGGGAGGCGAATTCACCCCTCCACTTT.

V and J are TRBV6-5 and TRBJ1-3; TRBD1 matches at 7 bases. Germline V gene sequence: CDR1 MNHEY, CDR2 SVGAGI. The CDR3 totals 14 residues. Trimming took 4 bases from V and 5 from J; bases not matched to a gene: 5. As DNA, the CDR3 is TGTGCCAGCAGTTCCCGGGACAGACGAAACACCATATATTTT. It codes for CASSSRDRRNTIYF.

The chain couples TRBV4-3 to TRBJ1-2; D not certain. The V gene's germline CDR1 is LGHNA and CDR2 YSLEER. V lost 0 bases to trimming and J lost 4 bases, with 9 bases between them. The CDR3 consists of 14 residues. The CDR3: CASSQDAGSYGYTF. The CDR3 DNA sequence: TGCGCCAGCAGCCAAGATGCGGGAAGCTATGGCTACACCTTC.

In its sample, this clone was seen once. The rearrangement joins TRBV6-5 to TRBJ1-2, with D perhaps TRBD1 (6 bases). Per the germline V gene, CDR1 is MNHEY and CDR2 is SVGAGI. The V end was cut by 5 bases, the J end by 8 bases, with 18 bases between. CDR3 length: 14 amino acids. The CDR3 loop is CASSAPGGARGYTF. The CDR3 DNA is TGTGCCAGCAGTGCTCCGGGGGGGGCTAGGGGCTACACCTTC.

The V gene is TRBV5-6, the J gene TRBJ1-1, with D possibly TRBD1 on 6 matching bases. V shed 6 bases and J shed 1 base, with 16 bases lying between them. This CDR3 is 15 amino acids long. Germline assignment: CDR1 SGHDT and CDR2 YYEEEE. This chain's CDR3 is CASTLRDKRNTEAFF. The CDR3, as DNA: TGTGCCAGCACTCTAAGGGACAAACGGAACACTGAAGCTTTCTTT.

The J gene is TRBJ1-2, the V gene TRBV2; D may be TRBD1 (5 bases). Per germline, CDR1 SNHLY and CDR2 FYNNEI. Trimming shortened V by 6 bases and J by 7 bases, and 18 bases separated the two germline ends. This CDR3 is built from 14 residues. Here the CDR3 DNA reads TGTGCCAGCAGGGCCCCCTGGCAGGGAAGTGGCTACACCTTC. Amino acid sequence: CASRAPWQGSGYTF.

This clone came up a few times. The CDR3 sequence is CASSPQDRGLYNEQFF. Written as DNA, the CDR3 is TGTGCCAGCAGTCCCCAGGACAGGGGCTTATACAATGAGCAGTTCTTC. This chain connects TRBV6-6 to TRBJ2-1; TRBD1 agrees at 9 bases. Germline assignment: CDR1 MNHNY and CDR2 SVGAGI (reference sequence). The CDR3 length is 16 residues. Trimming at V came to 5 bases and at J to 4 bases, leaving 9 bases not matched to a gene.

The CDR3 region is CASRQGSSSGNTIYF. The CDR3 bases are TGCGCCAGCAGACAGGGATCGAGCTCTGGAAACACCATATATTTT. The V gene is TRBV10-2, the J gene TRBJ1-3; D is perhaps TRBD1 (6 bases). The germline V and J ends were trimmed by 6 bases and 0 bases, with 12 bases remaining between them. The CDR3 totals 15 residues. Germline V CDR1 and CDR2: WSHSY, SAAADI.